The 22 T cell receptor beta chains below all came from one sample that was sequenced in a study of T cell repertoires and HLA-DP antigens. Some clones are missing from TCRdb's copy, which holds only in-frame ones; the method was immunoSEQ multiplex PCR. This sample carries over 60,000 clones, around 77% of them seen once, and the ten largest clones take 1.5% to 2%. These receptors' targets are unknown. Source material: CD4+ T cells from PBMCs. The receptors come from a man in his 60s in good health and CMV-seronegative.

The V call is TRBV29-1, the J call TRBJ2-1; D may match TRBD1 or TRBD2 (5 bases each). The CDR3 covers 17 residues. Germline CDR1 and CDR2: SQVTM and ANQGSEA. V dropped 3 bases and J dropped 0 bases, with 18 bases sitting between them. CDR3 DNA sequence: TGCAGCGTTGATAGAGGGCAGGGAGTGAGCTCCTACAATGAGCAGTTCTTC. This translates into CSVDRGQGVSSYNEQFF.

This rearrangement joins TRBV7-8 to TRBJ1-5, with 8 bases identical to TRBD1. CDR1 and CDR2 (germline): SGHVS, FQNEAQ. J gave up 7 bases and V 1 base, and 9 bases lay outside the gene matches. This CDR3 is 16 amino acids long. The CDR3 nucleotides are TGTGCCAGCAGCTTAGTAGGGCAGGGGGCAAGACAGCCCCAGCATTTT. It translates to CASSLVGQGARQPQHF.

This clone showed up just once. The J gene is TRBJ2-7, the V gene TRBV10-1, with 7 bases identical to TRBD1. Germline V gene sequence: CDR1 WNHNN, CDR2 SYGVQD (reference sequence). The CDR3 consists of 15 residues. The V segment lost 5 bases and the J segment 5 bases; nucleotides outside the gene matches: 12. The CDR3 nucleotides are TGCGCCAGCAGTCGAGCCTACAGGGGTATGGACGAGCAGTACTTC. Residues: CASSRAYRGMDEQYF.

The chain is built from TRBV19 and TRBJ2-3, with D perhaps matching TRBD2 (6 bases). CDR3 length equals 13 residues. Germline values: CDR1 LNHDA, CDR2 SQIVND (reference sequence). Trimming pared 6 bases from V and 2 bases from J, leaving 9 bases between. The chain's CDR3 is CASSRESTDTQYF. The CDR3 DNA reads as TGTGCCAGTAGCCGGGAGTCCACAGATACGCAGTATTTT.

This chain connects TRBV7-9 to TRBJ2-7; D call uncertain. Germline V CDR1 and CDR2: SEHNR, FQNEAQ (reference sequence). The CDR3 extends over 12 amino acids. V was pared by 1 base and J by 6 bases, with 7 bases between. CDR3 sequence: CASSLGLGEQYV. DNA for the CDR3: TGTGCCAGCAGCTTAGGGCTAGGCGAGCAGTACGTC.

For the CDR3, the DNA is TGTGCCAGCAGCCTACAGGGGGCCCTCGCTAGGGGCTACACCTTC. This translates into CASSLQGALARGYTF. The V and J genes are TRBV7-9 and TRBJ1-2; TRBD1 matches at 9 bases. V was clipped by 5 bases and J by 8 bases; unmatched bases: 12. The CDR3 sequence is 15 residues long. Germline assignment: CDR1 SEHNR and CDR2 FQNEAQ (reference sequence).

The chain joins TRBV29-1 to TRBJ1-4, with D possibly being TRBD1 (5 bases). Per germline, CDR1 SQVTM and CDR2 ANQGSEA. The V end lost 5 bases, the J end lost 8 bases, and 12 bases lay between the germline ends. This CDR3 has 12 amino acids. Here the CDR3 DNA reads TGCAGCGTTCGGGACTTTCGAGAAAAACTGTTTTTT. Its protein product is CSVRDFREKLFF.

This clone was seen only once. This rearrangement joins TRBV27 to TRBJ1-2; TRBD1 agrees at 8 bases. V lost 5 bases and J lost 0; bases outside the gene matches: 5. CDR3 length: 15 residues. CDR1 and CDR2 from the germline V gene are MNHEY and SMNVEV (reference sequence). CDR3 amino acids: CASSPRTGTNYGYTF. The CDR3 bases are TGTGCCAGCAGTCCCCGGACAGGGACTAACTATGGCTACACCTTC.

The chain is built from TRBV6-6 and TRBJ2-7, with 8 bases identical to TRBD1. This CDR3 region has 13 residues. The germline V gene encodes CDR1 MNHNY and CDR2 SVGAGI (reference sequence). V shed 0 bases, J shed 9 bases, and the junction held 4 bases outside the gene matches. The CDR3 nucleotides are TGTGCCAGCAGTTACTCGGACGGACAGGGGCAGTACTTC. It codes for CASSYSDGQGQYF.

The chain uses TRBV25-1 and TRBJ1-6; 9 bases fit TRBD1. CDR1 is MGHDK and CDR2 is SYGVNS in the germline V gene. After removal of 3 bases from V and 10 bases from J, the junction contained 7 bases not matched to a gene. There are 15 residues in the CDR3. CDR3 loop: CASSEPGTGYSPLHF. The CDR3 coding sequence is TGTGCCAGCAGTGAGCCCGGGACAGGGTACTCACCCCTCCACTTT. The variable domain in full, completed from reference TRBV25-1 and TRBJ1-6, reads EADIYQTPRYLVIGTGKKITLECSQTMGHDKMYWYQQDPGMELHLIHYSYGVNSTEKGDLSSESTVSRIRTEHFPLTLESARPSHTSQYLCASSEPGTGYSPLHFGNGTRLTVT.

The chain links TRBV4-3 to TRBJ1-2; 8 bases align to TRBD1. The germline CDR1 and CDR2 sequences are LGHNA and YSLEER. This CDR3 spans 15 amino acids. The trim removed 1 base at V and 6 bases at J, leaving 7 bases unmatched. For the CDR3, the DNA is TGCGCCAGCAGCCAAGGGGCAGGGGGCAGGGATGGCTACACCTTC. Protein sequence: CASSQGAGGRDGYTF.

The chain uses TRBV7-2 and TRBJ1-1; 9 bases are shared with TRBD1. The V gene end was trimmed by 5 bases and the J gene end by 5 bases; junction bases not matched to a gene: 6. The CDR3 is made up of 14 amino acids. Per germline, CDR1 SGHTA and CDR2 FQGNSA. Here the CDR3 DNA reads TGTGCCAGCAGCCGGACGGGACAGGGTACTGAAGCTTTCTTT. It translates to CASSRTGQGTEAFF.

This clone was recorded at least ten times. The chain joins TRBV28 to TRBJ1-3, with D unresolved. Between the trimmed V and J ends, which lost 1 base and 0 bases, there was a span of 7 bases. This CDR3 contains 15 residues. Germline CDR1 MDHEN, CDR2 SYDVKM. Written as DNA, the CDR3 is TGTGCCAGCAGTTTATTCAGAGGCTCTGGAAACACCATATATTTT. Its translation is CASSLFRGSGNTIYF.

In this sample, this clone turned up a few times. The identical CDR3 is also encoded by other nucleotide sequences in the sample. The V and J genes are TRBV19 and TRBJ1-1; 7 positions agree with TRBD1. This CDR3 spans 14 amino acids. The V gene end was trimmed by 6 bases and the J gene end by 4 bases; junction bases not matched to a gene: 8. Germline assignment: CDR1 LNHDA and CDR2 SQIVND (reference sequence). The CDR3 DNA reads TGTGCCAGTAGCCTACAGGGGTTGAGCACTGAAGCTTTCTTT. Translated, it gives CASSLQGLSTEAFF.

The gene calls are TRBV5-8 and TRBJ2-7; 12 nucleotides agree with TRBD2. The CDR3 has 15 amino acids. Germline V gene lookup returns CDR1 SGHTS and CDR2 YDEGEE. Germline trimming cut 4 bases from V and 3 bases from J; bases unmatched to any gene: 5. The CDR3, as DNA: TGTGCCAGCAGCATCACGACTAGCGGGGGCTACGAGCAGTACTTC. Translation gives CASSITTSGGYEQYF.

V is TRBV5-1 and J is TRBJ2-3, with D perhaps TRBD1 (6 bases). The CDR3 is 15 amino acids. Germline V gene sequence: CDR1 SGHRS, CDR2 YFSETQ. Trimming left V 0 bases short and J 0 bases short, with 8 bases between. The CDR3 nucleotides are TGCGCCAGCAGCTTGGCAGGGGCCAGCACAGATACGCAGTATTTT. Protein sequence: CASSLAGASTDTQYF.

The chain is built from TRBV5-4 and TRBJ2-7; 9 bases map to TRBD1. Germline V lookup: CDR1 SGHNT, CDR2 YYREEE (reference sequence). The length of the CDR3 is 14 residues. The junction had 5 bases not matched to a gene; V was cut back by 0 bases and J by 7 bases. The CDR3 loop reads CASSLAGQGHEQYV. CDR3 DNA sequence: TGTGCCAGCAGCTTGGCAGGACAGGGGCATGAGCAGTACGTC.

The gene calls are TRBV7-9 and TRBJ2-3, with 11 bases fitting TRBD2. The CDR3 is made up of 15 amino acids. With 5 bases clipped from V and 3 bases from J, the junction kept 4 bases outside the gene matches. Germline CDR1 and CDR2: SEHNR and FQNEAQ (reference sequence). CDR3 bases: TGTGCCAGCAGCCCACTAGCGGGAGTAACAGATACGCAGTATTTT. It is translated as CASSPLAGVTDTQYF.

This clone has a single count. The CDR3 DNA reads as TGTGCCAGCAGCCCAGGGACTAGCGGGAGAGTTCCTGAGCAGTTCTTC. As protein: CASSPGTSGRVPEQFF. This chain links TRBV6-6 with TRBJ2-1; the match to TRBD2 covers 14 bases. Germline assignment: CDR1 MNHNY and CDR2 SVGAGI (reference sequence). This CDR3 is built from 16 residues. V lost 6 bases and J lost 9; bases outside the gene matches: 10.

The chain couples TRBV5-5 to TRBJ1-5; no clear D gene. This CDR3 is 15 amino acids long. The ends were cut back, 0 bases at V and 5 bases at J, with 12 bases in the middle. Germline V gene data show CDR1 as SGHKS and CDR2 as YYEKEE (reference sequence). CDR3 loop: CASSLGSSSDQPQHF. The CDR3 coding sequence is TGTGCCAGCAGCTTGGGGAGTTCTTCGGATCAGCCCCAGCATTTT.

By sample fraction, this clone is medium-sized. The chain couples TRBV2 to TRBJ1-6, with a possible D match to TRBD1 (5 bases). V lost 7 bases to trimming and J lost 9 bases, with 10 bases between them. Germline CDR1 reads SNHLY; CDR2 reads FYNNEI. The CDR3 extends over 12 amino acids. The CDR3 DNA follows: TGTGCCAGCATCAGGGAGGGTTCACCCCTCCACTTT. Its protein product is CASIREGSPLHF. Variable domain in full (rest from reference TRBV2 and TRBJ1-6): EPEVTQTPSHQVTQMGQEVILRCVPISNHLYFYWYRQILGQKVEFLVSFYNNEISEKSEIFDDQFSVERPDGSNFTLKIRSTKLEDSAMYFCASIREGSPLHFGNGTRLTVT.

Notes on this clone: The germline gene is not matched at one end of the junction; a read error may be the cause. The J gene is TRBJ1-1, the V gene TRBV27; no clear D. The germline CDR1 and CDR2 sequences are MNHEY and SMNVEV (reference sequence). This CDR3 comprises 11 residues. The CDR3 spells CASSFNSPPRF. CDR3 DNA: TGTGCCAGCAGTTTCAACAGTCCCCCCCGCTTT.